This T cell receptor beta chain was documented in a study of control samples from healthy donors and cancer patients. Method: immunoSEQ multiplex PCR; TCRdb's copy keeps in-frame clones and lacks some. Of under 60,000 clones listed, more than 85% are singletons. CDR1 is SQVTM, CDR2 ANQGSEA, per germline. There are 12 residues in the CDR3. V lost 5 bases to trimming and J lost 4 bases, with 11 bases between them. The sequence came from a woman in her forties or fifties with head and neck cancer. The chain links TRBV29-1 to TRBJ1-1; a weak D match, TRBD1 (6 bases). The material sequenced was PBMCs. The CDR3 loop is CSVQGRVTEAFF. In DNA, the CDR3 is TGCAGCGTTCAGGGGCGGGTCACTGAAGCTTTCTTT. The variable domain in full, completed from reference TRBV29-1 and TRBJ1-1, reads SAVISQKPSRDICQRGTSLTIQCQVDSQVTMMFWYRQQPGQSLTLIATANQGSEATYESGFVIDKFPISRPNLTFSTLTVSNMSPEDSSIYLCSVQGRVTEAFFGQGTRLTVV.